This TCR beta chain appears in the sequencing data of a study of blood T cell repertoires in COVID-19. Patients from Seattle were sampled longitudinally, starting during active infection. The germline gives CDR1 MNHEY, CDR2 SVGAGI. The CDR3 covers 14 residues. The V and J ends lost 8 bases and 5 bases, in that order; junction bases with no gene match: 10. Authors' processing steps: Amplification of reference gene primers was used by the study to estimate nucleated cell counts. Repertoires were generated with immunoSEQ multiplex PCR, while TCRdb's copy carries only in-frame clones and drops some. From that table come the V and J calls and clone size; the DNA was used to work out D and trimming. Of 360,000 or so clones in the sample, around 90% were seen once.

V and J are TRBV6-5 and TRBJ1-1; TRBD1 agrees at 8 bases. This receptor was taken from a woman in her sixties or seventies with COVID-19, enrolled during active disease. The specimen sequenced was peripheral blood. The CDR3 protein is CASVRGQGATEAFF. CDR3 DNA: TGTGCCAGCGTGAGAGGGCAGGGGGCGACTGAAGCTTTCTTT.